The next 20 T cell receptor beta chains were all read from a single sample in a study of blood T cells in healthy people across ages. Sample-barcoded 5' priming and a J-beta primer mix drove a second PCR of roughly 6 to 12 cycles. TCRdb itself ran the 5' RACE reads through MiXCR, one entry per CDR3 protein. Counted here are 1.5 million to 2 million distinct CDR3 sequences, about 50% occurring once; the ten biggest clones make up 2.1%. Sample: blood. The receptors come from a woman aged 40 to 55 in good health.

The V and J genes are TRBV5-4 and TRBJ2-1, with a tentative D call TRBD1 (6 bases). The V end lost 2 bases, the J end lost 8 bases, and 11 bases lay between the germline ends. The CDR3 is 13 residues long. The V gene's germline CDR1 is SGHNT and CDR2 YYREEE (reference sequence). As DNA, the CDR3 is TGTGCCAGCAGCTTCACAGGGTCCGATGAGCAGTTCTTC. It is translated as CASSFTGSDEQFF. The full variable domain, rest sourced from reference TRBV5-4 and TRBJ2-1, is ETGVTQSPTHLIKTRGQQVTLRCSSQSGHNTVSWYQQALGQGPQFIFQYYREEENGRGNFPPRFSGLQFPNYSSELNVNALELDDSALYLCASSFTGSDEQFFGPGTRLTVL.

This clonotype was seen a few times. The chain recombines TRBV18 with TRBJ2-7; D remains unclear. Trimming took off 2 bases at V and 2 bases at J, with 7 bases between the two ends. Per germline, CDR1 KGHSH and CDR2 LQKENI. This CDR3 contains 13 residues. CDR3 coding DNA: TGTGCCAGCTCACCAAGCGACGCCTACGAGCAGTACTTC. Amino acid sequence: CASSPSDAYEQYF.

The chain links TRBV6-2 or TRBV6-3 to TRBJ2-4; 9 nucleotides agree with TRBD1. The CDR3 runs 15 residues. The V gene's germline CDR1 is MNHEY and CDR2 SVGEGT. J gave up 13 bases and V 6 bases, and 16 bases lay outside the gene matches. The CDR3 region is CASRSFVDRGQEQYF. The DNA of the CDR3 is TGTGCCAGCAGATCCTTTGTGGACAGGGGACAAGAGCAGTACTTC.

This clonotype was seen a few times. The chain employs TRBV2 and TRBJ2-1, with D maybe TRBD2 (5 bases). The CDR3 loop spans 13 amino acids. Germline CDR1 is SNHLY and CDR2 is FYNNEI. The V gene lost 4 bases and the J gene lost 8 bases, with 12 bases spanning the gap. CDR3 nucleotide sequence: TGTGCCAGCAGTGCCGAGACCGGGGATGAGCAGTTCTTC. Its translation: CASSAETGDEQFF.

The chain links TRBV5-5 to TRBJ1-2, with D uncertain. CDR1 SGHKS and CDR2 YYEKEE come from the germline V gene (reference sequence). This CDR3 has 13 residues. V lost 6 bases and J lost 0, with 9 bases in between. CDR3 sequence reads: CASTGATNYGYTF. In nucleotides, the CDR3 is TGTGCCAGCACCGGAGCAACTAACTATGGCTACACCTTC.

This chain joins TRBV29-1 and TRBJ1-2; TRBD1 agrees at 7 bases. The CDR3 is 12 residues long. The germline V gene has CDR1 SQVTM and CDR2 ANQGSEA. The junction had 4 bases not matched to a gene; V was cut back by 5 bases and J by 4 bases. CDR3 loop: CSVLQGSYGYTF. The CDR3 region has the DNA TGCAGCGTTCTACAGGGGAGCTATGGCTACACCTTC.

The V gene is TRBV6-6, the J gene TRBJ2-5; 7 nucleotides match TRBD1. Germline values: CDR1 MNHNY, CDR2 SVGAGI (reference sequence). The trim removed 5 bases at V and 2 bases at J, leaving 11 bases unmatched. This CDR3 has 16 residues. In DNA form, the CDR3 reads TGTGCCAGCAGTACCCGACAGGGCTCGGTACAAGAGACCCAGTACTTC. Translated, it gives CASSTRQGSVQETQYF.

The chain uses TRBV25-1 and TRBJ2-7; D unclear. The CDR3 consists of 16 residues. Trimming took 4 bases from V and 6 from J, leaving 22 bases between them. The V gene's germline CDR1 is MGHDK and CDR2 SYGVNS. CDR3 loop: CASSAPTASLGSEQYF. The CDR3, as DNA: TGTGCCAGCAGTGCCCCGACTGCCTCTCTCGGGTCCGAGCAGTACTTC.

This rearrangement joins TRBV20-1 to TRBJ2-3; maybe TRBD2 (6 bases). Germline values: CDR1 DFQATT, CDR2 SNEGSKA (reference sequence). The germline V and J ends were trimmed by 0 bases and 2 bases, with 15 bases remaining between them. The CDR3 contains 16 residues. The CDR3 reads CSARDPWRGPTDTQYF. CDR3 in DNA: TGCAGTGCTAGAGATCCTTGGCGGGGCCCCACAGATACGCAGTATTTT.

This clonotype has just a few counts. The chain has TRBV12-3 or TRBV12-4 and TRBJ2-1; 7 positions match TRBD1. Trimming removed 5 bases from V and 6 bases from J; junction bases left unmatched: 13. The length of the CDR3 is 16 residues. The CDR3, as DNA: TGTGCCAGCAGTGACAGGGCCTCGCCCGTGGGCAATGAGCAGTTCTTC. Translated, it gives CASSDRASPVGNEQFF.

This sequence joins TRBV28 and TRBJ2-5; TRBD1 matches 7 bases. The length of the CDR3 is 17 residues. The germline gives CDR1 MDHEN, CDR2 SYDVKM. V was clipped by 4 bases and J by 3 bases; unmatched bases: 14. The CDR3 sequence: CASSSNFLQGKEETQYF. The CDR3 coding sequence is TGTGCCAGCAGTTCCAACTTTTTACAGGGGAAGGAAGAGACCCAGTACTTC.

This clonotype was seen a handful of times. This rearrangement joins TRBV3-1 to TRBJ2-3; a weak D match, TRBD2 (6 bases). CDR1 and CDR2 (germline): LGHDT, YNNKEL (reference sequence). This CDR3 spans 15 amino acids. V was trimmed by 0 bases and J by 6 bases, leaving 13 bases between them. The CDR3 is CASSQDDSGADTQYF. CDR3 DNA sequence: TGTGCCAGCAGCCAAGATGATAGCGGTGCGGATACGCAGTATTTT.

This clonotype was seen a handful of times. The genes are TRBV20-1 and TRBJ2-5, with 7 bases lining up with TRBD2. V shed 3 bases, J shed 2 bases, and the junction held 6 bases outside the gene matches. From germline, CDR1 is DFQATT and CDR2 SNEGSKA (reference sequence). The CDR3 sequence is 14 residues long. The chain's CDR3 is CSARFPSGQETQYF. DNA of the CDR3: TGCAGTGCTAGGTTCCCTAGCGGACAAGAGACCCAGTACTTC.

The chain employs TRBV19 and TRBJ2-6; D is perhaps TRBD2 (5 bases). The CDR3 loop spans 14 amino acids. The V end was cut by 8 bases, the J end by 3 bases, with 11 bases between. Looked up from germline, CDR1 is LNHDA and CDR2 is SQIVND (reference sequence). CDR3 region: CASGLRFGANVLTF. The CDR3 nucleotides are TGTGCCAGTGGACTTCGTTTTGGGGCCAACGTCCTGACTTTC.

This clonotype was seen a few times. V gene TRBV15 combines with J gene TRBJ1-2; maybe TRBD1 (5 bases). This CDR3 comprises 14 residues. Per the germline V gene, CDR1 is LNHNV and CDR2 is YYDKDF (reference sequence). The germline V and J ends were trimmed by 0 bases and 6 bases, with 11 bases remaining between them. CDR3 protein: CATSRDGTLDGYTF. The CDR3 nucleotides read TGTGCCACCAGCAGAGATGGGACCTTGGATGGCTACACCTTC.

This clonotype was seen more than once but under ten times. This chain links TRBV9 with TRBJ2-3; D is uncertain. Germline-derived CDR1 and CDR2 are SGDLS and YYNGEE. Trimming shortened V by 0 bases and J by 2 bases, and 10 bases separated the two germline ends. This CDR3 spans 15 amino acids. The CDR3 DNA reads TGTGCCAGCAGCGTAGTGTCAGTTTCCACAGATACGCAGTATTTT. Translation gives CASSVVSVSTDTQYF.

This clonotype was recorded a few times. The V and J genes are TRBV7-7 and TRBJ2-1; D gene uncertain. This CDR3 is built from 13 residues. The germline V and J ends were trimmed by 5 bases and 5 bases, with 10 bases remaining between them. Germline V gene lookup returns CDR1 SSHAT and CDR2 FNYEAQ (reference sequence). CDR3 DNA: TGTGCCAGCAGCCGAAGCGAAAACAATGAGCAGTTCTTC. Protein: CASSRSENNEQFF.

This clonotype was observed a handful of times. This rearrangement joins TRBV5-6 to TRBJ2-4; TRBD1 matches 7 bases. V dropped 3 bases and J dropped 13; count of bases not matched to a gene: 7. The CDR3 has 12 amino acids. Looked up from germline, CDR1 is SGHDT and CDR2 is YYEEEE. The CDR3 nucleotides are TGTGCCAGCAGCTCGCCTACAGGGGTGCAGTACTTC. Protein product: CASSSPTGVQYF.

This clonotype was detected a few times. The genes are TRBV29-1 and TRBJ2-5, with 9 bases identical to TRBD2. The germline CDR1 and CDR2 sequences are SQVTM and ANQGSEA. V lost 1 base and J lost 3; bases outside the gene matches: 9. CDR3 length: 16 residues. The CDR3 reads CSVEGFQRGAKETQYF. The DNA for the CDR3 is TGCAGCGTTGAAGGCTTCCAGCGGGGGGCGAAAGAGACCCAGTACTTC.

This clonotype was detected a few times. The V call is TRBV10-3, the J call TRBJ2-1; TRBD2 matches 9 bases. J lost 8 bases, V lost 10 bases, and 6 bases had no gene match. The germline V gene encodes CDR1 ENHRY and CDR2 SYGVKD. The CDR3 has 12 amino acids. The CDR3 region is CATAGGRDEQFF. The CDR3 bases are TGTGCCACGGCGGGGGGGCGAGATGAGCAGTTCTTC.